One and the same sample provided the 10 T cell receptor beta chains below, sequenced in a study of cytomegalovirus exposure and HLA in healthy donors (dated by TCRdb to about 2017). Receptor libraries were prepared by the immunoSEQ multiplex PCR assay. The multiplex PCR relied on a mix of 60 forward primers for TCR Vbeta segments and 13 reverse primers for TCR Jbeta segments. Entries here come from immuneACCESS through TCRdb and include only in-frame sequences with V and J called. Some clones fail to appear in such tables; in the studies checked, an unresolved V gene covers under half of the shortfall, and the cause of the remainder is unknown. In this sample the table shows 100,000 to 150,000 clones, 80% to 90% of which occur a single time. The ten largest make up around 11% of the sample. Specimen: PBMCs. These receptors were collected from a male donor in good health and CMV-seropositive.

This chain connects TRBV19 to TRBJ1-1; D is ambiguous. CDR3 length: 14 residues. V lost 0 bases, J lost 1 base, and 6 bases lay in between. From germline, CDR1 is LNHDA and CDR2 SQIVND (reference sequence). CDR3 in amino acids: CASSIEAGNTEAFF. CDR3 nucleotides: TGTGCCAGTAGTATAGAGGCGGGGAACACTGAAGCTTTCTTT.

V and J are TRBV28 and TRBJ2-7; 9 bases are shared with TRBD2. The CDR3 length is 17 residues. Germline trimming cut 5 bases from V and 7 bases from J; bases unmatched to any gene: 18. Germline V gene data show CDR1 as MDHEN and CDR2 as SYDVKM. The CDR3 region is CASSLPRGASGVWEQYF. Written as DNA, the CDR3 is TGTGCCAGCAGTCTACCTCGGGGGGCTAGCGGGGTATGGGAGCAGTACTTC. Looking up the rest from reference TRBV28 and TRBJ2-7 gives the full variable domain: DVKVTQSSRYLVKRTGEKVFLECVQDMDHENMFWYRQDPGLGLRLIYFSYDVKMKEKGDIPEGYSVSREKKERFSLILESASTNQTSMYLCASSLPRGASGVWEQYFGPGTRLTVT.

The chain has TRBV28 and TRBJ1-1, with a possible D match to TRBD1 (6 bases). The V end was cut by 3 bases, the J end by 11 bases, with 16 bases between. Per germline, CDR1 MDHEN and CDR2 SYDVKM. This CDR3 is built from 13 residues. The CDR3 nucleotides are TGTGCCAGCAGTTTTCGTACGACAGGTCACGCTTTCTTT. It yields the protein CASSFRTTGHAFF.

The table lists this clone with a few counts. The chain couples TRBV7-8 to TRBJ1-5; the match to TRBD1 covers 7 bases. V was clipped by 1 base and J by 5 bases; unmatched bases: 2. This CDR3 is 14 amino acids long. The germline V gene has CDR1 SGHVS and CDR2 FQNEAQ. The CDR3 here is CASSLDTGDQPQHF. CDR3 coding DNA: TGTGCCAGCAGCTTAGATACAGGGGATCAGCCCCAGCATTTT. Full variable domain (outside the CDR3, taken from reference TRBV7-8 and TRBJ1-5): GAGVSQSPRYKVAKRGQDVALRCDPISGHVSLFWYQQALGQGPEFLTYFQNEAQLDKSGLPSDRFFAERPEGSVSTLKIQRTQQEDSAVYLCASSLDTGDQPQHFGDGTRLSIL.

CDR3 DNA: TGTGCCAGCAGTTCGGGACTCCGCACCGGGGAGCTGTTTTTT. It translates to CASSSGLRTGELFF. The rearrangement uses TRBV27 and TRBJ2-2, with a tentative D call TRBD2 (6 bases). In germline, CDR1 is MNHEY, CDR2 SMNVEV (reference sequence). CDR3 length: 14 residues. Trimming shortened V by 4 bases and J by 4 bases, and 10 bases separated the two germline ends.

This chain joins TRBV6-6 and TRBJ2-1; a possible D gene is TRBD2 (6 bases). Germline-derived CDR1 and CDR2 are MNHNY and SVGAGI (reference sequence). The CDR3 is made up of 15 amino acids. Trimming took off 2 bases at V and 9 bases at J, with 17 bases between the two ends. CDR3 protein: CASSYPGRGEGEQFF. Written as DNA, the CDR3 is TGTGCCAGCAGTTACCCTGGGCGCGGGGAAGGTGAGCAGTTCTTC.

J is TRBJ2-7 and V is TRBV30; 7 nucleotides line up with TRBD2. CDR3 length: 15 amino acids. Trimming removed 0 bases from V and 6 bases from J; junction bases left unmatched: 11. The germline gives CDR1 GTSNPN, CDR2 SVGIG (reference sequence). The CDR3 spells CAWSVLGGRVPEQYF. The CDR3 DNA reads TGTGCCTGGAGTGTCCTGGGTGGGAGGGTGCCCGAGCAGTACTTC. Together with reference TRBV30 and TRBJ2-7, the CDR3 gives the full variable domain: SQTIHQWPATLVQPVGSPLSLECTVEGTSNPNLYWYRQAAGRGLQLLFYSVGIGQISSEVPQNLSASRPQDRQFILSSKKLLLSDSGFYLCAWSVLGGRVPEQYFGPGTRLTVT.

This rearrangement joins TRBV28 to TRBJ1-3; D may be TRBD1 (5 bases). Germline CDR1 and CDR2: MDHEN and SYDVKM. The CDR3 covers 14 residues. V lost 3 bases and J 2 bases, leaving 8 bases between the germline ends. The CDR3 loop is CASSLTVPGNTIYF. The CDR3 region has the DNA TGTGCCAGCAGTTTGACAGTCCCTGGAAACACCATATATTTT.

CDR3 protein: CATKLTGEQYF. CDR3 sequence (DNA): TGTGCCACAAAATTAACCGGGGAGCAGTACTTC. V is TRBV11-2 and J is TRBJ2-7; D is undetermined. This CDR3 has 11 amino acids. Trimming stripped 10 bases from V and 7 bases from J, with 14 bases between. Germline V CDR1 and CDR2: SGHAT, FQNNGV.

V gene TRBV5-1 combines with J gene TRBJ2-5; 14 nucleotides match TRBD2. CDR3 size: 18 residues. Germline V gene data show CDR1 as SGHRS and CDR2 as YFSETQ. J lost 5 bases, V lost 0 bases, and 9 bases had no gene match. The CDR3 sequence is CASSLAKGLAGARETQYF. CDR3 sequence (DNA): TGCGCCAGCAGCTTGGCAAAGGGACTAGCGGGAGCTCGGGAGACCCAGTACTTC. Drawing the rest from reference TRBV5-1 and TRBJ2-5, the complete variable domain is KAGVTQTPRYLIKTRGQQVTLSCSPISGHRSVSWYQQTPGQGLQFLFEYFSETQRNKGNFPGRFSGRQFSNSRSEMNVSTLELGDSALYLCASSLAKGLAGARETQYFGPGTRLLVL.